The rows below give T cell receptor beta chains drawn from one sample of a study of shared clonotypes between healthy human individuals. Sequencing was performed with immunoSEQ multiplex PCR; in TCRdb, only in-frame clones are kept and a portion is missing. The data contain roughly 2 million clones, about 94% of them singletons. The sequenced sample was naive CD8+ T cells sorted from blood. These receptor sequences come from a man aged 18 to 35 in good health. The CDR3 runs from the conserved cysteine through the conserved F or W. The D gene is left open where the match is weak.

cdr3_aa	v_call	j_call	d_call
CASSLDRGYEQYF	TRBV5-6	TRBJ2-7	TRBD1
CASSSAGVYRPQHF	TRBV28	TRBJ1-5	-
CASSLAYEQFF	TRBV7-9	TRBJ2-1	-
CASGRLDVSYEQYF	TRBV7-9	TRBJ2-7	-
CASSAPPLGNYGYTF	TRBV9	TRBJ1-2	-
CASSLDGNTIYF	TRBV13	TRBJ1-3	-
CASSYSYGDYGYTF	TRBV27	TRBJ1-2	-
CASSLAGGPIPSSTDTQYF	TRBV7-2	TRBJ2-3	-
CASSTGTSGADTQYF	TRBV9	TRBJ2-3	TRBD2
CASSEGTYPIYGYTF	TRBV10-2	TRBJ1-2	-
CASSLSGTRLEAFF	TRBV6-5	TRBJ1-1	-
CASTGQGNQPQHF	TRBV10-2	TRBJ1-5	TRBD1
CASSQTTTEAFF	TRBV7-9	TRBJ1-1	-
CASTSGGAGGPEPYNEQFF	TRBV11-2	TRBJ2-1	TRBD2
CASTSRQGLANTEAFF	TRBV7-6	TRBJ1-1	-
CASLFGRQVYNSPLHF	TRBV5-6	TRBJ1-6	-
CASSITPGLAGDEQYF	TRBV21-1	TRBJ2-7	-
CASSLGAGGREQYF	TRBV13	TRBJ2-7	TRBD2
CASSLTGGIDGYTF	TRBV5-6	TRBJ1-2	TRBD1
CASSLEGRKEAFF	TRBV5-1	TRBJ1-1	-
CASSLSNMGGYGYTF	TRBV28	TRBJ1-2	-
CASINRGDDGYTF	TRBV25-1	TRBJ1-2	TRBD1
CASSLDGGWANNQETQYF	TRBV11-2	TRBJ2-5	-
CAWSGPDTDTQYF	TRBV30	TRBJ2-3	-
CASSFAVNTGELFF	TRBV5-1	TRBJ2-2	-
CASSQEGPSGSGELFF	TRBV4-3	TRBJ2-2	TRBD2
CASSFIRLADYNEQFF	TRBV11-2	TRBJ2-1	TRBD2
CASSPRTGEDEQYF	TRBV7-9	TRBJ2-7	TRBD1
CASSSPGLVYEQYF	TRBV13	TRBJ2-7	TRBD2
CASSPDTPGPRANYGYTF	TRBV27	TRBJ1-2	-
CASSLRPSGSNEQYF	TRBV5-6	TRBJ2-7	TRBD2
CASSERSSSGNTIYF	TRBV6-1	TRBJ1-3	-
CASSSMEYNSPLHF	TRBV27	TRBJ1-6	-
CASSPSSAFNNEQFF	TRBV7-6	TRBJ2-1	-
CASQLAWRADSYEQYF	TRBV6-6	TRBJ2-7	-
CASSRLSRSLETQYF	TRBV4-1	TRBJ2-5	-
CAWSLGDEQFF	TRBV30	TRBJ2-1	-
CASSFDLGDSQHF	TRBV5-4	TRBJ1-5	-
CASSSPWGESYEQYF	TRBV7-9	TRBJ2-7	-
CASSQQGWTEAFF	TRBV6-6	TRBJ1-1	-
CASSDLEGAQYF	TRBV6-4	TRBJ2-5	-
CASSVFKGNTEAFF	TRBV2	TRBJ1-1	-
CASSPLQGETQYF	TRBV4-3	TRBJ2-5	TRBD1
CALSGGAERNTEAFF	TRBV28	TRBJ1-1	-
CASSPGTSGTQETQYF	TRBV9	TRBJ2-5	TRBD2
CASSPNPTGFGQPQHF	TRBV4-1	TRBJ1-5	-